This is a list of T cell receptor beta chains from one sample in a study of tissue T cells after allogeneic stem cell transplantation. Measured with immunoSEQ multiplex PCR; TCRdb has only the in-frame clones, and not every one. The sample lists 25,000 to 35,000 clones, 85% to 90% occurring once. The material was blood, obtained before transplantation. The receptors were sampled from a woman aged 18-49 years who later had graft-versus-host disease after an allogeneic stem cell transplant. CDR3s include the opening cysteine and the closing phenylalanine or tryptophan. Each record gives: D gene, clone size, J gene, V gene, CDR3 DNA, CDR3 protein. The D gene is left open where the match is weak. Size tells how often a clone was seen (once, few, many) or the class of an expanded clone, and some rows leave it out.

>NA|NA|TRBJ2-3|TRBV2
TGTGCCAGCAACCTAGCGAGAAGCACAGATACGCAGTATTTT
CASNLARSTDTQYF
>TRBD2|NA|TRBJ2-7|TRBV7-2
TGTGCCAGCAGCAATAGCGGGGGGTTGCCCTACGAGCAGTACTTC
CASSNSGGLPYEQYF
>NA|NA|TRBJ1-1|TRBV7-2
TGTGCCAGCAGCACGGGCAGGGGGAACACTGAAGCTTTCTTT
CASSTGRGNTEAFF
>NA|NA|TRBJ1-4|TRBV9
TGTGCCAGCAGCGCACCTAGACAGAACGCAGATGAAAAACTGTTTTTT
CASSAPRQNADEKLFF
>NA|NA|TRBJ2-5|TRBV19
TGTGCCAGTAGTAAGGGACCGAGTGGCCGGACCCAGTACTTC
CASSKGPSGRTQYF
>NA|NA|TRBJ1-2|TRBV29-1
TGCAGCGTTGAGTTGGGAGGCAGAGCTAACTATGGCTACACCTTC
CSVELGGRANYGYTF
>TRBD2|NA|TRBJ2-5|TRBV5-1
TGCGCCAGCAGCGAAGTTGGGACTAGCGAGGGGACCCAGTACTTC
CASSEVGTSEGTQYF
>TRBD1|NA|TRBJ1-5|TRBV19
TGTGCCAGTAGTCCGGGACAGGACGATAGCAATCAGCCCCAGCATTTT
CASSPGQDDSNQPQHF
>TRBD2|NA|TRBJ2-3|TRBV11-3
TGTGCCAGCAGCGGACTAGCCAACCCAGATACGCAGTATTTT
CASSGLANPDTQYF
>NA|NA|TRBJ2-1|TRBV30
TGTGCCTGGAGTGTAAGTTTAGTGATCGGAGGCCGCTTCGGTGAGCAGTTCTTC
CAWSVSLVIGGRFGEQFF
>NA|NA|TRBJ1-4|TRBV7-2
TGTGCCAGCAGCTTCGGACAGTCAACTAATGAAAAACTGTTTTTT
CASSFGQSTNEKLFF
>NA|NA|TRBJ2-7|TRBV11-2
TGTGCCAGCAGCTCATGGGGTTACGAGCAGTACTTC
CASSSWGYEQYF
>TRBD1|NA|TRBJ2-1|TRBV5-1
TGCGCCAGCAGCCAGGACAGGGGGTCCCATGAGCAGTTCTTC
CASSQDRGSHEQFF
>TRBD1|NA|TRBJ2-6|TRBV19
TGTGCCAGTAGCAGACAGGGCCCCTCTGGGGCCAACGTCCTGACTTTC
CASSRQGPSGANVLTF
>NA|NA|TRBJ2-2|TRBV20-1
TGCAGTGCATTCACCGGGGAGCTGTTTTTT
CSAFTGELFF
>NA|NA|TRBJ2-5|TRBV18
TGTGCCAGCTCCCCTGTTGAAGAGACCCAGTACTTC
CASSPVEETQYF
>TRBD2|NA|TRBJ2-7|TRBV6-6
TGTGCCAGCAGCACGACAGCGGGAGGCTCCTACGAGCAGTACTTC
CASSTTAGGSYEQYF
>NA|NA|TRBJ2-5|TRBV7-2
TGTGCCAGCAGCTTAGAACTGGGTAGGGAGACCCAGTACTTC
CASSLELGRETQYF
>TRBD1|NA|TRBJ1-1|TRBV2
TGTGCCAGCAGGGCCGTACAGGGGGGGTGGGCTGAAGCTTTCTTT
CASRAVQGGWAEAFF
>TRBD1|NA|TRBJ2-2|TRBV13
TGTGCCAGCAGCTTAATGGACAGGGACACCGGGGAGCTGTTTTTT
CASSLMDRDTGELFF
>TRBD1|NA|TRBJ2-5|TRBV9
TGTGCCAGCAGCGTAGGGGGGACAGGGCTACAAGAGACCCAGTACTTC
CASSVGGTGLQETQYF
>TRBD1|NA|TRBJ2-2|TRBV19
TGTGCCAGTAAGGGTGGACAGGGGAACACCGGGGAGCTGTTTTTT
CASKGGQGNTGELFF
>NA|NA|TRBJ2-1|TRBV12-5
TGTGCTAGTGGTTTGGTACTTGGGGTCGACAATGAGCAGTTCTTC
CASGLVLGVDNEQFF
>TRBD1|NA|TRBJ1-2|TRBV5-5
TGTGCCAGCAGCGCGGGACAGGTCCTCTATGGCTACACCTTC
CASSAGQVLYGYTF
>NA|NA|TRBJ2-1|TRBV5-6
TGTGCCAGCAGCTTGTGGCAGGGGCTCTACAATGAGCAGTTCTTC
CASSLWQGLYNEQFF
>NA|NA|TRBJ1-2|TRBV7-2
TGTGCCAGCAGCTTAGATGGGGACAACCTTAACTATGGCTACACCTTC
CASSLDGDNLNYGYTF
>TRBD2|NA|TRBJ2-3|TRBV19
TGTGCCAGTAGTATATCGGGACTATGGTTGGGCACAGATACGCAGTATTTT
CASSISGLWLGTDTQYF
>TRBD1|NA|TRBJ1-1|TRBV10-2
TGCGCCAGCAGTGGACAGGGGAACACTGAAGCTTTCTTT
CASSGQGNTEAFF
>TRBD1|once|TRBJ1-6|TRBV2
TGTGCCAGCAGCCCTGATACCGGGACAGAGAATTCACCCCTCCACTTT
CASSPDTGTENSPLHF
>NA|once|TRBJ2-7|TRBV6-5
TGTGCCAGCAGTTACTCCCGGACGGGACTCTACGAGCAGTACTTC
CASSYSRTGLYEQYF
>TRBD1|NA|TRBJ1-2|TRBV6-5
TGTGCCAGCAGCACGAAGCGACAGGGTTGGGATGGCTACACCTTC
CASSTKRQGWDGYTF
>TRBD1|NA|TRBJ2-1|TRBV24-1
TGTGCCGCCCCAGGGGGATCCTACAATGAGCAGTTCTTC
CAAPGGSYNEQFF
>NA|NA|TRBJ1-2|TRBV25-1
TGTGCCAGCAGTTCCGGGGCCTATGGCTACACCTTC
CASSSGAYGYTF
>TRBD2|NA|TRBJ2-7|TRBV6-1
TGTGCCAGCAGTGAACAGGCTAGCGGCTCCTACGAGCAGTACTTC
CASSEQASGSYEQYF
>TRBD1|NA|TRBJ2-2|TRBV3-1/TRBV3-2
TGTGCCAGCAGCCAAGGGGACAGGGACACCGGGGAGCTGTTTTTT
CASSQGDRDTGELFF
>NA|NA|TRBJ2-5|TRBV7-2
TGTGCCAGCAGCTTTCCCTTGGAGACCCAGTACTTC
CASSFPLETQYF
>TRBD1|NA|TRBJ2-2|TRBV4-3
TGCGCCAGCAGCCAATTACCTGGGACAGCGAACACCGGGGAGCTGTTTTTT
CASSQLPGTANTGELFF
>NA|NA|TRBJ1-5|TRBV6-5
TGTGCCAGCCGGCGGGGGAGCAATCAGCCCCAGCATTTT
CASRRGSNQPQHF
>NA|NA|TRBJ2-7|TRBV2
TGTGCCAGCAGTGAAGGACCTTACTACGAGCAGTACTTC
CASSEGPYYEQYF
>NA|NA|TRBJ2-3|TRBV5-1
TGCGCCAGCAGCTTGAATCGTGACCCCGGGGCAGATACGCAGTATTTT
CASSLNRDPGADTQYF
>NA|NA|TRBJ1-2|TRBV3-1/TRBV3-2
TGTGCCAGCAGCCAAGGGGCAGGCCGTGGTGGCTACACCTTC
CASSQGAGRGGYTF
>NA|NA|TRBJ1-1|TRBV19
TGTGCCAGTAGTATGGGAACAGATAACACTGAAGCTTTCTTT
CASSMGTDNTEAFF
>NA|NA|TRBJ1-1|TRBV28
TGTGCCAGCAGTTTCGGAGGGGTCGCTTTCTTT
CASSFGGVAFF
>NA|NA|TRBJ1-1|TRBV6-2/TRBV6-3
TGTGCCAGCAGTTACAAGGTTTCTGCGGGAAGCGCTGAAGCTTTCTTT
CASSYKVSAGSAEAFF
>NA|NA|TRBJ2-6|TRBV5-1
TGCGCCAGCAGCCCCCCACAGGGTTCCGGGGCCAACGTCCTGACTTTC
CASSPPQGSGANVLTF
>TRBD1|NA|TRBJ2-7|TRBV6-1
TGTGCCAGCAGTGAAGCCCAGGGGGCGACCCACGAGCAGTACTTC
CASSEAQGATHEQYF
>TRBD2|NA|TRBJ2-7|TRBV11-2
TGTGCCAGCAGTTTAGCGGGAGCGGTCGAGCAGTACTTC
CASSLAGAVEQYF
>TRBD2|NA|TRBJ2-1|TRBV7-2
TGTGCCAGCAGGGGGGGACTAGCGGAGGTCAATGAGCAGTTCTTC
CASRGGLAEVNEQFF
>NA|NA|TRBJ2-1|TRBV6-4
TGTGCCAGCAGTCCGGGAGCCTACAATGAGCAGTTCTTC
CASSPGAYNEQFF
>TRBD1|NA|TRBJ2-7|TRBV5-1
TGCGCCAGCAGCTACCGGGACAGGGGCGACGAGCAGTACTTC
CASSYRDRGDEQYF
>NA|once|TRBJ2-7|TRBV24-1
TGTGCCACCAGTGATTCGGGCTGGGAGGAGCAGTACTTC
CATSDSGWEEQYF
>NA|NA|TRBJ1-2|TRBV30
TGTGCCTGGAGTGACCCTCAGGGCGGTGGCTACACCTTC
CAWSDPQGGGYTF
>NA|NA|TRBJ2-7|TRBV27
TGTGCCAGCAGCCTACGGGACGGCTCCTACGAGCAGTACTTC
CASSLRDGSYEQYF
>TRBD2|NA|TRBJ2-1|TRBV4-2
TGTGCCAGCAGCCAAGATCAAAGGGGTTCCGGGACTAGCGGGAGAGGGGAGCAGTTCTTC
CASSQDQRGSGTSGRGEQFF